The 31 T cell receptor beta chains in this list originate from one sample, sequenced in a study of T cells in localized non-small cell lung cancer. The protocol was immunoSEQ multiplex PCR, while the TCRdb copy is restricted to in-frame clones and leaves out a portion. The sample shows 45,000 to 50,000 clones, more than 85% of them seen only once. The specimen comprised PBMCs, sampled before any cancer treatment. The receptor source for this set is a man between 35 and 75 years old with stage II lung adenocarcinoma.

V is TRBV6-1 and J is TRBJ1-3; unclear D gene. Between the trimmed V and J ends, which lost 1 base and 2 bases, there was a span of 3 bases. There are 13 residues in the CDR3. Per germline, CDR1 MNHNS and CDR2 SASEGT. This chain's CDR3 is CASSEGAGNTIYF. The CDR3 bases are TGTGCCAGCAGTGAAGGGGCTGGAAACACCATATATTTT.

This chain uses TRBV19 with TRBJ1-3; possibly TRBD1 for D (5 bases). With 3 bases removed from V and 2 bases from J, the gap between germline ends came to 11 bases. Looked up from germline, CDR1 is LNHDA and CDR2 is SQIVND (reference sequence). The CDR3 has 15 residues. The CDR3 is CASSIWGPAGNTIYF. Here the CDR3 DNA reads TGTGCCAGTAGTATTTGGGGCCCAGCTGGAAACACCATATATTTT.

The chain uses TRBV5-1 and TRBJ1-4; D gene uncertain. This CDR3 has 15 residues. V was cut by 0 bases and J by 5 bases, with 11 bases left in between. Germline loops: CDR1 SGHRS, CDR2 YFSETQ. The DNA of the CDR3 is TGCGCCAGCAGCTTGGGAGGAGCTCCAAATGAAAAACTGTTTTTT. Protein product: CASSLGGAPNEKLFF.

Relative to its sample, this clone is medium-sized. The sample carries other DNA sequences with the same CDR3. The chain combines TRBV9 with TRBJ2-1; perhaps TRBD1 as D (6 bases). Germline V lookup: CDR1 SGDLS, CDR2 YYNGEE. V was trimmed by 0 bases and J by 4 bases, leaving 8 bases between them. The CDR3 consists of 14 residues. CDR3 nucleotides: TGTGCCAGCAGCGTAGGGGACACATACAATGAGCAGTTCTTC. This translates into CASSVGDTYNEQFF.

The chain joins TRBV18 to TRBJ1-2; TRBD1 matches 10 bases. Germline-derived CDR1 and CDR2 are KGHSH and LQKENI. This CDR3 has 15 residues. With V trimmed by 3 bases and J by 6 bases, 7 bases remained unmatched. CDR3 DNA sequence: TGTGCCAGCTCACCCTCCGGGACAGGGGTGAATGGCTACACCTTC. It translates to CASSPSGTGVNGYTF.

CDR3 region: CASRSLAGSSYEQYV. CDR3 nucleotide sequence: TGTGCCAGCAGATCACTAGCGGGGTCGTCCTACGAGCAGTACGTC. This chain uses TRBV6-5 with TRBJ2-7; 10 nucleotides align to TRBD2. Per the germline V gene, CDR1 is MNHEY and CDR2 is SVGAGI. The CDR3 loop spans 15 amino acids. V was clipped by 6 bases and J by 1 base; unmatched bases: 6.

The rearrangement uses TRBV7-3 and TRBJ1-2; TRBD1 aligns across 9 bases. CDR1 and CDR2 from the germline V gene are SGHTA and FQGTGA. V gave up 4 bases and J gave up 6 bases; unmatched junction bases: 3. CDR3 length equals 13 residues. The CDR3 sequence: CASSYRDRDGYTF. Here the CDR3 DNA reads TGTGCCAGCAGCTACCGGGACAGGGATGGCTACACCTTC.

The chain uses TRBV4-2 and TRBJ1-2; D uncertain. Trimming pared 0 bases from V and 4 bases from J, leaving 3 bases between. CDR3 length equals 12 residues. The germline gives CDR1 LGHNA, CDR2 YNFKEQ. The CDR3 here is CASSQEGYGYTF. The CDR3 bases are TGTGCCAGCAGCCAAGAGGGCTATGGCTACACCTTC.

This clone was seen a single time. This chain's CDR3 is CASSPGSNNQPQHF. CDR3 nucleotides: TGTGCCAGCAGTCCTGGGTCAAACAATCAGCCCCAGCATTTT. This chain connects TRBV2 to TRBJ1-5, with D unresolved. V lost 5 bases and J 3 bases, leaving 11 bases between the germline ends. The CDR3 totals 14 residues. The germline V gene has CDR1 SNHLY and CDR2 FYNNEI.

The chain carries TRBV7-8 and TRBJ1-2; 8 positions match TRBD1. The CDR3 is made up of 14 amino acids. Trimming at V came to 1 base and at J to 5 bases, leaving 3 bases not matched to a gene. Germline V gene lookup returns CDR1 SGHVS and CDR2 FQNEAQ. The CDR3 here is CASSLDRTGYGYTF. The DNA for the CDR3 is TGTGCCAGCAGCTTAGATCGGACAGGGTATGGCTACACCTTC.

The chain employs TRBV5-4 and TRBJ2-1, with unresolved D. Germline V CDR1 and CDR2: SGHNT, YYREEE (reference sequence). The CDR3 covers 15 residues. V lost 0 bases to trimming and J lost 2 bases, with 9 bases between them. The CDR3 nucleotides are TGTGCCAGCAGCTTGGTTAAAGGTACCTACAATGAGCAGTTCTTC. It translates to CASSLVKGTYNEQFF.

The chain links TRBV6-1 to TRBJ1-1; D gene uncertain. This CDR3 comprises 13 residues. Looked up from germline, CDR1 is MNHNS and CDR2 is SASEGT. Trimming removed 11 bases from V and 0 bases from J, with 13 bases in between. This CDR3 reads CASGGKLNTEAFF. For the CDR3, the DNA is TGTGCCTCGGGTGGGAAGTTGAACACTGAAGCTTTCTTT.

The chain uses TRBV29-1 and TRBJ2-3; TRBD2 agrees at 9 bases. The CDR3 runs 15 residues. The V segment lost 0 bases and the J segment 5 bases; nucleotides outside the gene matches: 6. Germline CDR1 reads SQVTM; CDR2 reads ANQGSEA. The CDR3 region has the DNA TGCAGCGTTGAAGAGGGCGGGGGGGCACGAGATACGCAGTATTTT. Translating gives CSVEEGGGARDTQYF.

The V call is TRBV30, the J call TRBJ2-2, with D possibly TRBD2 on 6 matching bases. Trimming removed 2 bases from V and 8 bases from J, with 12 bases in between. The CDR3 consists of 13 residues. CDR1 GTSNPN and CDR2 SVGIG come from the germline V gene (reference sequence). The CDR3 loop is CAWSPTSKGELFF. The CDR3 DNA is TGTGCCTGGAGTCCGACTAGTAAGGGGGAGCTGTTTTTT.

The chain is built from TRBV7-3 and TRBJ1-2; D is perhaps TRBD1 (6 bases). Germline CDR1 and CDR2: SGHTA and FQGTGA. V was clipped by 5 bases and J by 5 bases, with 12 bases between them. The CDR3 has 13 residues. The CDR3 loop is CASSPGGAYGYTF. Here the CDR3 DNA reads TGTGCCAGCAGCCCCGGGGGGGCTTATGGCTACACCTTC.

The CDR3 nucleotides read TGTGCCGCTGAAGGGGACTCTGGAAACACCATATATTTT. It translates to CAAEGDSGNTIYF. V usage is TRBV28 and J usage is TRBJ1-3; D is possibly TRBD1 (5 bases). CDR1 and CDR2 (germline): MDHEN, SYDVKM. Trimming removed 11 bases at V and 0 bases at J, with 11 bases between. This CDR3 has 13 residues.

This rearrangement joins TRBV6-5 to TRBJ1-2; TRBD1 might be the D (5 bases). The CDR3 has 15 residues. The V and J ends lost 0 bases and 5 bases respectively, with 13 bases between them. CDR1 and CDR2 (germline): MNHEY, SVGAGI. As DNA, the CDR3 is TGTGCCAGCAGTTACTCGGGGGGGGGAATTTATGGCTACACCTTC. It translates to CASSYSGGGIYGYTF.

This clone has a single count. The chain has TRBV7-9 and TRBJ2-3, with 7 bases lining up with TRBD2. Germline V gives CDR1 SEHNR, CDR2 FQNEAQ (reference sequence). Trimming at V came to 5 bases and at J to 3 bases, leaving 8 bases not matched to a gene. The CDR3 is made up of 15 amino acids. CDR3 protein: CASSLSGGRTDTQYF. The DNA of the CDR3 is TGTGCCAGCAGCCTCTCGGGCGGGAGAACAGATACGCAGTATTTT.

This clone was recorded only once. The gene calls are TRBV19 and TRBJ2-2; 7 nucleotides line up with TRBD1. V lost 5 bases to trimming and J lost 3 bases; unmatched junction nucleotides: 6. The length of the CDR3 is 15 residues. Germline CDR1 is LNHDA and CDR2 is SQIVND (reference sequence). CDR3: CASSPPGQHTGELFF. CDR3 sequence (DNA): TGTGCCAGTAGTCCGCCGGGACAGCACACCGGGGAGCTGTTTTTT.

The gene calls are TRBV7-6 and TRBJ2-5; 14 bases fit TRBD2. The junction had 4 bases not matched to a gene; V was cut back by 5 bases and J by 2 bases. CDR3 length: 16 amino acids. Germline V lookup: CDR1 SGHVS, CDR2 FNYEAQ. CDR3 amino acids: CASSPGTSGGQETQYF. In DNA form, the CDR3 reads TGTGCCAGCAGCCCCGGGACTAGCGGGGGACAAGAGACCCAGTACTTC.

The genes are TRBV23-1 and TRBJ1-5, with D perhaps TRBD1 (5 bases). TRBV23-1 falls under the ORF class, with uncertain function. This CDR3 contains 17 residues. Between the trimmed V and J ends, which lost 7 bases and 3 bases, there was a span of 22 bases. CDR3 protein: CASTPLISGPYNQPQHF. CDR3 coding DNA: TGCGCCAGCACTCCTTTGATTTCAGGGCCCTACAATCAGCCCCAGCATTTT.

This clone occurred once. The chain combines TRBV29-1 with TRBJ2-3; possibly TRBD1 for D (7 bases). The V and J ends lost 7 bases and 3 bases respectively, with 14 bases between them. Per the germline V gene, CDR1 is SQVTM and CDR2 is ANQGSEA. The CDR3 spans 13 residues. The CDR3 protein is CSATQGGTDTQYF. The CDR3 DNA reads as TGCAGCGCCACTCAGGGGGGAACAGATACGCAGTATTTT.

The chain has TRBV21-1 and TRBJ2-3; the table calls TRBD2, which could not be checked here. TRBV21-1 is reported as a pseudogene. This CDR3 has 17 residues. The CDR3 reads CASSKMTSGKGTDTQYF. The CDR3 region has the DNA TGTGCCAGCAGCAAAATGACTAGCGGAAAGGGGACAGATACGCAGTATTTT.

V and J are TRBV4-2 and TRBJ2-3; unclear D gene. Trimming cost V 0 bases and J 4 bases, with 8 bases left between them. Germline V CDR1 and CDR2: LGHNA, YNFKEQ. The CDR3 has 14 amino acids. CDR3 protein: CASSQDLSPDTQYF. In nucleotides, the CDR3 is TGTGCCAGCAGCCAAGATTTAAGCCCAGATACGCAGTATTTT.

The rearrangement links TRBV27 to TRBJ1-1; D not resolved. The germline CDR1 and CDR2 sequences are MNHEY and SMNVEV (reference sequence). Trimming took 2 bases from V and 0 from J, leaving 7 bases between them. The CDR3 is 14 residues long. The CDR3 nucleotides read TGTGCCAGCAGTTTAGACCTTATGAACACTGAAGCTTTCTTT. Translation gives CASSLDLMNTEAFF.

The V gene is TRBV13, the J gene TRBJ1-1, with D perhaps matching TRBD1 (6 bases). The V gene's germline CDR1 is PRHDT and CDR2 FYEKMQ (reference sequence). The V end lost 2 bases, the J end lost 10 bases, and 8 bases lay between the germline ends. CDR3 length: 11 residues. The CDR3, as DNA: TGTGCCAGCAGCTTAAAGGGGGGAGCTTTCTTT. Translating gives CASSLKGGAFF.

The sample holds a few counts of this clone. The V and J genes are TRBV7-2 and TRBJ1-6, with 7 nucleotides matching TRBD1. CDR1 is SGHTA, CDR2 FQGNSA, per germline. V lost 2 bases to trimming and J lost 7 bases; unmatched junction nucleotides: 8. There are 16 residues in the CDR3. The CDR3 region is CASSLKLGQTNSPLHF. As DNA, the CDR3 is TGTGCCAGCAGCTTAAAACTGGGACAGACAAATTCACCCCTCCACTTT.

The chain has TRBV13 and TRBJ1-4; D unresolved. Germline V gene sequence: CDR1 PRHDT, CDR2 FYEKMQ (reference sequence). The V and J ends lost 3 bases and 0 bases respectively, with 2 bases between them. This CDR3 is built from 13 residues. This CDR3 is CASSFATNEKLFF. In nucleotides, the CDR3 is TGTGCCAGCAGCTTTGCAACTAATGAAAAACTGTTTTTT.

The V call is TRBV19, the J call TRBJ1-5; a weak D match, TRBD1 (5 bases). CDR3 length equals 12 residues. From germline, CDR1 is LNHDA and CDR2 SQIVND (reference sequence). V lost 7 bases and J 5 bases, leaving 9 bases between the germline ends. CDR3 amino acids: CASNTGYQPQHF. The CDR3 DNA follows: TGTGCCAGTAACACAGGTTATCAGCCCCAGCATTTT.

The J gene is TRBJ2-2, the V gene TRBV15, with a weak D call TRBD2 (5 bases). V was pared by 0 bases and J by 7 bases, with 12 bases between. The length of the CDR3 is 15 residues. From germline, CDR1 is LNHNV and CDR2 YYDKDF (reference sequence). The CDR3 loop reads CATSRDYGNVGELFF. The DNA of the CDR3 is TGTGCCACCAGCAGAGATTACGGGAATGTCGGGGAGCTGTTTTTT. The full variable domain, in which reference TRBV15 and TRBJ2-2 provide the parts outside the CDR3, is DAMVIQNPRYQVTQFGKPVTLSCSQTLNHNVMYWYQQKSSQAPKLLFHYYDKDFNNEADTPDNFQSRRPNTSFCFLDIRSPGLGDTAMYLCATSRDYGNVGELFFGEGSRLTVL.

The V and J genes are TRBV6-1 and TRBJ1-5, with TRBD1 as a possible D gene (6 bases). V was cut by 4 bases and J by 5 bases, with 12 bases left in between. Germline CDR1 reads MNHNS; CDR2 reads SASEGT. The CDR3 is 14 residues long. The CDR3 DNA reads TGTGCCAGCAGTGCAGGACAGCCCGATCAGCCCCAGCATTTT. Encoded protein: CASSAGQPDQPQHF.